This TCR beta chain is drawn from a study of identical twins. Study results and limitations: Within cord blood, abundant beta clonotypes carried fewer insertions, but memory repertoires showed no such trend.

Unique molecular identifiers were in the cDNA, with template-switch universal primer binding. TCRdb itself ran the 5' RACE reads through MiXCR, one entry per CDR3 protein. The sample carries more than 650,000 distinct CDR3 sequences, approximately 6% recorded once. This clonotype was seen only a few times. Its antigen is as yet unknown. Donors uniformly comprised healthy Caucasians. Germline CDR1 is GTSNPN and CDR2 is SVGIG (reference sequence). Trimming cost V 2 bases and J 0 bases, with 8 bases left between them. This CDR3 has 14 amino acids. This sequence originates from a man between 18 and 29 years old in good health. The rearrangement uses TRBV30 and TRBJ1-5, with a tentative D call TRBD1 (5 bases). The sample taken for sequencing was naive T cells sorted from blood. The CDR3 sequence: CAWSLGLSNQPQHF. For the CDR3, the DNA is TGTGCCTGGAGTCTGGGACTTAGCAATCAGCCCCAGCATTTT.